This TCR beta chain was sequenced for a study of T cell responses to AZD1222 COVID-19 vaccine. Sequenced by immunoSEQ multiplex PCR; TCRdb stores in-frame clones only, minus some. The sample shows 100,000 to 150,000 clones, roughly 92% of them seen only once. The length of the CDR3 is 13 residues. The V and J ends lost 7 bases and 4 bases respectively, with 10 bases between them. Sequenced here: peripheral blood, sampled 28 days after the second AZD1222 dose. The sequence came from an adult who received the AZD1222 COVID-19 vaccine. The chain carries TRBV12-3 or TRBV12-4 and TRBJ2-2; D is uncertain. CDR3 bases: TGTGCCAGCAAGGGATTTTCCACCGGGGAGCTGTTTTTT. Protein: CASKGFSTGELFF.